This T cell receptor beta chain was sequenced for a study of blood T cell repertoires in COVID-19. Across the whole study: From the United States, Italy and Spain came samples of acute and convalescent COVID-19. T cells, B-cell-depleted T cells, or PBMCs supplied cDNA or gDNA.

As processed by the authors: Estimation of nucleated cell counts was performed using reference gene primer amplification. Using immunoSEQ multiplex PCR, the repertoire was profiled, and TCRdb retains in-frame clones only, with some absent. The V and J calls and clone size are taken from that table; D and trimming were inferred from the DNA. The sample lists 200,000 to 250,000 clones, 80% to 90% occurring once. The receptor's source is a woman in her sixties who had recovered from COVID-19. The sample comprised peripheral blood.

The chain's CDR3 is CAISGDSARGLPLNYGYTF. In DNA, the CDR3 is TGTGCCATCAGTGGCGACTCGGCCAGGGGGCTCCCCCTTAACTATGGCTACACCTTC. V usage is TRBV10-3 and J usage is TRBJ1-2, with TRBD1 identical over 8 bases. There are 19 residues in the CDR3. The J segment lost 1 base and the V segment lost 4 bases, leaving 17 bases of the junction unmatched. Germline CDR1 reads ENHRY; CDR2 reads SYGVKD.